This TCR beta chain appears in the sequencing data of a study of T cell responses to AZD1222 COVID-19 vaccine. The study, taken as a whole, reports: It should be noted that donors were predominantly white British and more often female, and clonal diversity was possibly underestimated. Reports indicate that nearly half of spike-specific TCRs are directed at unmutated variant regions. Baseline serostatus was positive in only six AZD1222 recipients.

Concerning this clone itself: Its antigen remains unknown.

The method was immunoSEQ multiplex PCR; TCRdb's version includes in-frame clones alone and lacks a portion of them. The table records under 150,000 clones, 92% of them present only once. The CDR3 is 12 residues long. V lost 4 bases and J 1 base, leaving 4 bases between the germline ends. The germline V gene encodes CDR1 SNHLY and CDR2 FYNNEI. The analysis combined second doses at about 4 or about 12 weeks. The sample here was peripheral blood, taken 28 days after the second AZD1222 dose. The chain combines TRBV2 with TRBJ1-1; D gene ambiguous. The receptor was isolated from an adult who received the AZD1222 COVID-19 vaccine. The CDR3 DNA reads TGTGCCAGCAGTGTTGAGAACACTGAAGCTTTCTTT. This gives the protein CASSVENTEAFF.